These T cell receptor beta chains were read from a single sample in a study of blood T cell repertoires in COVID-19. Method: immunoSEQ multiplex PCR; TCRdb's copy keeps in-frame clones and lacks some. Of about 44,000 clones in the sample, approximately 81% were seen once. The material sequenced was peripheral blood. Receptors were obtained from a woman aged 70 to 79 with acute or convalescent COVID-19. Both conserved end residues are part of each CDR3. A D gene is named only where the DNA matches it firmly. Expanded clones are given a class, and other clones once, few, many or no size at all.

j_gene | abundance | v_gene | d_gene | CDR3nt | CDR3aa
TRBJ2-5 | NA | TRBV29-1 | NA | TGCAGCGTTGGGGGGTCGAGGGGAGGACGGCAAGAGACCCAGTACTTC | CSVGGSRGGRQETQYF
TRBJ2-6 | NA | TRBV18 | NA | TGTGCCAGCTCACCGCAGGACGGGGGGCCTGGGGCCAACGTCCTGACTTTC | CASSPQDGGPGANVLTF
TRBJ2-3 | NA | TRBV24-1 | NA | TGTGCCACCAGTTCCCAGCGAGGTATGCGCACAGATACGCAGTATTTT | CATSSQRGMRTDTQYF
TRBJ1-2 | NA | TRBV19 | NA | TGTGCCAGCGCAGGGGCCCGTTCGTCGGGCTACACCTTC | CASAGARSSGYTF
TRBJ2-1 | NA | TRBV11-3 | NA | TGTGCCAGCAGCCTGATCCAGAACAATGAGCAGTTCTTC | CASSLIQNNEQFF
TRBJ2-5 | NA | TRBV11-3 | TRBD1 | TGTGCCAGCAGCTTAGGGATCCGGGACAGGGGTATGGAGACCCAGTACTTC | CASSLGIRDRGMETQYF
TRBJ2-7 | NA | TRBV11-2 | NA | TGTGCCAGCAGCCGAGTGGTCCAGGGGTTCTACGAGCAGTACTTC | CASSRVVQGFYEQYF
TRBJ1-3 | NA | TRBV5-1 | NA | TGCGCCAGCAGCTTGGATGGGGCTGGCGCCAACGGGAACACCATATATTTT | CASSLDGAGANGNTIYF
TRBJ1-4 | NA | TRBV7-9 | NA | TGTGCCAGCAGCCGGGATACAACTAATGAAAAACTGTTTTTT | CASSRDTTNEKLFF
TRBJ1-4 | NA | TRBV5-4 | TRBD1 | TGTGCCAGCAGCCCGTCGGGACAGACAACTAATGAAAAACTGTTTTTT | CASSPSGQTTNEKLFF
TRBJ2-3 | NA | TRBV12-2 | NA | TGTGCAAGTCGCTTAGCTTTTCCCGGGAGCCCTTTTTTGTGGGGAGATACGCAGTATTTT | CASRLAFPGSPFLWGDTQYF
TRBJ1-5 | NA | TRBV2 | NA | TGTGCCAGCAGTGACAGAAACAATCAGCCCCAGCATTTT | CASSDRNNQPQHF
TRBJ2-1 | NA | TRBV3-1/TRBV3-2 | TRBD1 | TGTGCCAGCAGTACCACTGGACAGGCGGACAATGAGCAGTTCTTC | CASSTTGQADNEQFF
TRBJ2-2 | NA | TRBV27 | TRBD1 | TGTGCCAGCAGTTCAGGACAGGGTTTGGCCGGGGAGCTGTTTTTT | CASSSGQGLAGELFF
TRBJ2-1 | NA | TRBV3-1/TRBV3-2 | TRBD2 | TGTGCCAGCAGCCCCAGGGGGACTAGCGGGAGACAAACGGATGAGCAGTTCTTC | CASSPRGTSGRQTDEQFF
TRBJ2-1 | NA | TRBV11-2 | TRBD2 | TGTGCCAGCAGCTCGGCGCCTAGCGGGAGGGCCTCGGACAATGAGCAGTTCTTC | CASSSAPSGRASDNEQFF
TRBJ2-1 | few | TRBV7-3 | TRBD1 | TGTGCCAGCAGCTTCGACCGGTCGGGACAGTCTAATGAGCAGTTCTTC | CASSFDRSGQSNEQFF
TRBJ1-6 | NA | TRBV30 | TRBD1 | TGTGCCTGGGGGGGGAAGACAGGGGATAATTCACCCCTCCACTTT | CAWGGKTGDNSPLHF
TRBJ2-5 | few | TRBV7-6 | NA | TGTGCCAGCAGCTTAAGAAGCGGGTTCGACGAGACCCAGTACTTC | CASSLRSGFDETQYF
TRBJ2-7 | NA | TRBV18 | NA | TGTGCCAGCTCACCACCGCCCCCGGCTGGCGGCGAGCAGTACTTC | CASSPPPPAGGEQYF
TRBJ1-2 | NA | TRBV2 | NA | TGTGCCAGCCTCGAGCGGTTTAAAGTCGGCTACACCTTC | CASLERFKVGYTF
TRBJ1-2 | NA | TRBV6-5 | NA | TGTGCCAGCAGTTACAGTTTTGGCAGGCCGGATGGCTACACCTTC | CASSYSFGRPDGYTF
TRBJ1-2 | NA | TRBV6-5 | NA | TGTGCCAGCACCGCGGCGGGGGACGGCTACACCTTC | CASTAAGDGYTF
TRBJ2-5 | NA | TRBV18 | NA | TGTGCCAGCTCACCGCCTGGGCGGGCCCAAGAGACCCAGTACTTC | CASSPPGRAQETQYF
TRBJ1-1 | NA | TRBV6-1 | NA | TGTGCCAGCAGTGAAGTTCGGTCTTTCTTT | CASSEVRSFF
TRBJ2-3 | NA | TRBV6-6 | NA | TGTGCCAGCAGTAGGGGGACGCAAAGCACAGATACGCAGTATTTT | CASSRGTQSTDTQYF
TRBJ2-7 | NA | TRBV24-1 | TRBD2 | TGTGCCACCCAGGGACTGACTAGCGGGAACTACGAGCAGTACTTC | CATQGLTSGNYEQYF
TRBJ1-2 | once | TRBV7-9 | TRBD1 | TGTGCCAGCAGCTCCCGGACAGGGAAGTTTGGCTATGGCTACACCTTC | CASSSRTGKFGYGYTF
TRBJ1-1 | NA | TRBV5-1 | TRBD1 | TGCGCCAGCAGCTTGGGACCCGCCGGGACAGTGGACACTGAAGCTTTCTTT | CASSLGPAGTVDTEAFF
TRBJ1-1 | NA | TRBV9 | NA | TGTGCCAGCAGCGCCAGCACAGCTTTTAGGGAAGCTTTCTTT | CASSASTAFREAFF
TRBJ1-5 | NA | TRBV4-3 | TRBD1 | TGCGCCAGCAGCCAAGAAGGGACAGGCCCACAGCCCCAGCATTTT | CASSQEGTGPQPQHF
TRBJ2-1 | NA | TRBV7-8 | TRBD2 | TGTGCCAGCAGCACCCCGACTAGCGACCACTACAATGAGCAGTTCTTC | CASSTPTSDHYNEQFF
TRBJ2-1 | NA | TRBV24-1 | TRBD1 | TGTGCCACCAGTGCTAGGACAGGGGTAGGCAATGAGCAGTTCTTC | CATSARTGVGNEQFF
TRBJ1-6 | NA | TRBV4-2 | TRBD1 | TGTGCCAGCAGCCACCACGGGGTATTACAGGGGTCAGGTTCACCCCTCCACTTT | CASSHHGVLQGSGSPLHF
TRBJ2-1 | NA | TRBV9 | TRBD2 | TGTGCCAGCAGCACACGGACTACTAGCGGGTTTTCCTACAATGAGCAGTTCTTC | CASSTRTTSGFSYNEQFF
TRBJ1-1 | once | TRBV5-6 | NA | TGTGCCAGCAGCTTGATAGCCCTAGCAATGAACACTGAAGCTTTCTTT | CASSLIALAMNTEAFF
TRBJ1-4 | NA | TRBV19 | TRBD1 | TGTGCCAGTAGCAGGACAGGCGGTAATGAAAAACTGTTTTTT | CASSRTGGNEKLFF
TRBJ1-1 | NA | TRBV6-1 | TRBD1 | TGTGCCAGCAGAGCCGGGACAGAAAACACTGAAGCTTTCTTT | CASRAGTENTEAFF
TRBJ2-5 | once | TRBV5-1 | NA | TGCGCCATCCCCTTGAGGGACCAGTACTTC | CAIPLRDQYF
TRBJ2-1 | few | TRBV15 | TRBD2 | TGTGCCACCAGCAGAGATGGTCTAGCGGTTCTCTCCTACAATGAGCAGTTCTTC | CATSRDGLAVLSYNEQFF
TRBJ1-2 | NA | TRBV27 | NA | TGTGCCAGCAGTCCCGATCTCCCAGGGGTTGGCTACACCTTC | CASSPDLPGVGYTF
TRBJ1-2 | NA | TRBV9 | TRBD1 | TGTGCCAGCAGCAAGGACAGGGGGCCGCATGGCTACACCTTC | CASSKDRGPHGYTF
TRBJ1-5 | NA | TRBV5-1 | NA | TGCGCCAGCAGCTTGGCCCCTCTAAGATTCAATCAGCCCCAGCATTTT | CASSLAPLRFNQPQHF
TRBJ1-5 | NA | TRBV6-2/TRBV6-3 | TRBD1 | TGTGCCAGCGGCCTCCGGGACAGGGGTACGCCCCAGCATTTT | CASGLRDRGTPQHF
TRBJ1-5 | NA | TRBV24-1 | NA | TGTGCCACCAGTGCCGGGTCGAATCAGCCCCAGCATTTT | CATSAGSNQPQHF
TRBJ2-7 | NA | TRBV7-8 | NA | TGTGCCAGCAGCCCGCGGCAGGGGTCAAGTAGCTACCCGGGTGAGCAGTACTTC | CASSPRQGSSSYPGEQYF
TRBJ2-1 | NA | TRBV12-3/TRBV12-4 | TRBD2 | TGTGCCAGCGTTCTAGCGGGAGATAGGGAGCAGTTCTTC | CASVLAGDREQFF
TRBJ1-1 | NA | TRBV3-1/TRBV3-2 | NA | TGTGCCAGCAGCCAAGTATCCGGGAAAACTGAAGCTTTCTTT | CASSQVSGKTEAFF
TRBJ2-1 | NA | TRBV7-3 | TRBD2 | TGTGCCAGCAGCCCAGGTCGGGCGGGAGGGCTCAATGAGCAGTTCTTC | CASSPGRAGGLNEQFF
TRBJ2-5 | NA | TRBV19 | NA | TGTGCCAGTAGTATACAGGGGGAGACCCAGTACTTC | CASSIQGETQYF
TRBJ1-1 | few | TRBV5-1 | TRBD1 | TGCGCCAGCAGCCGTCCCGGGACAGGGGGCAAAAGTAGCACTGAAGCTTTCTTT | CASSRPGTGGKSSTEAFF
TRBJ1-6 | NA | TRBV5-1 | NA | TGCGCCAGCAGCTTGGGACACTATAATTCACCCCTCCACTTT | CASSLGHYNSPLHF
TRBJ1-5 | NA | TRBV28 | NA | TGTGCCAGCAGTTTATTGGCAGGGGATAAGCAGCCCCAGCATTTT | CASSLLAGDKQPQHF
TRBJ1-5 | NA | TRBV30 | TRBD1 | TGTGCCTGGAAAGGAGGGGGCGGCAATCAGCCCCAGCATTTT | CAWKGGGGNQPQHF